The 21 T cell receptor beta chains presented below share a single source sample, sequenced in a study of blood T cell repertoires in COVID-19. Profiling relied on immunoSEQ multiplex PCR, and the TCRdb table lists in-frame clones only, not all of them. The sample has 150,000 or so clones; about 90% are singletons. The sequenced sample consisted of PBMCs or T cells enriched from blood (not recorded which). The receptors shown here come from a woman in her 40s who had been exposed to COVID-19.

V and J are TRBV1 and TRBJ2-7; no check of the table's D call, TRBD2, against the DNA was made. TRBV1 is deemed a pseudogene. CDR3 size: 14 residues. The CDR3 DNA follows: TGCACCAGCCCCTGCGGGGAGGAGTCCTACGAGCAGTACTTC. Translated: CTSPCGEESYEQYF.

This chain uses TRBV19 with TRBJ1-1; D is uncertain. Trimming cost V 4 bases and J 0 bases, with 6 bases left between them. CDR1 and CDR2 (germline): LNHDA, SQIVND (reference sequence). The CDR3 is 13 residues long. The CDR3: CASSNILNTEAFF. Here the CDR3 DNA reads TGTGCCAGTAGTAACATACTGAACACTGAAGCTTTCTTT.

The V gene is TRBV7-9, the J gene TRBJ1-6; 7 nucleotides line up with TRBD1. Looked up from germline, CDR1 is SEHNR and CDR2 is FQNEAQ (reference sequence). The CDR3 extends over 15 amino acids. Trimming took 6 bases from V and 8 from J; bases not matched to a gene: 10. The CDR3, as DNA: TGTGCCAGCAGGCAAACGACAGGGATCTATTCACCCCTCCACTTT. Protein: CASRQTTGIYSPLHF.

The chain links TRBV5-1 to TRBJ2-7; D is possibly TRBD1 (5 bases). V was cut by 4 bases and J by 5 bases, with 22 bases left in between. The CDR3 sequence is 16 residues long. Germline CDR1 SGHRS, CDR2 YFSETQ. Here the CDR3 reads CASSLDGLDQGHEQYF. The CDR3 DNA sequence: TGCGCCAGCAGCCTGGACGGGTTAGACCAGGGCCACGAGCAGTACTTC.

This chain uses TRBV27 with TRBJ2-3; 10 bases are a match to TRBD2. Per the germline V gene, CDR1 is MNHEY and CDR2 is SMNVEV (reference sequence). The CDR3 sequence is 16 residues long. V was pared by 2 bases and J by 5 bases, with 7 bases of the junction left unmatched. The CDR3 nucleotides are TGTGCCAGCAGTTTACAAGCGGGAGGGCCGGAAGATACGCAGTATTTT. Amino acid sequence: CASSLQAGGPEDTQYF.

The V gene is TRBV27, the J gene TRBJ1-4, with TRBD1 as a possible D gene (6 bases). CDR1 is MNHEY, CDR2 SMNVEV, per germline (reference sequence). The CDR3 spans 15 residues. V was shortened by 5 bases and J by 8 bases, with 18 bases between the two germline ends. The CDR3 bases are TGTGCCAGCAGTGGGTTTGTACAGGGTGGGGAAAAACTGTTTTTT. This encodes CASSGFVQGGEKLFF. The whole variable domain, remainder taken from reference TRBV27 and TRBJ1-4, is EAQVTQNPRYLITVTGKKLTVTCSQNMNHEYMSWYRQDPGLGLRQIYYSMNVEVTDKGDVPEGYKVSRKEKRNFPLILESPSPNQTSLYFCASSGFVQGGEKLFFGSGTQLSVL.

This chain joins TRBV9 and TRBJ2-3; tentative D call: TRBD2 (6 bases). The CDR3 runs to 15 residues. Trimming cost V 0 bases and J 4 bases, with 12 bases left between them. Per germline, CDR1 SGDLS and CDR2 YYNGEE. CDR3 nucleotide sequence: TGTGCCAGCAGCGTAGCTCGGGGGAAAGCAGATACGCAGTATTTT. Encoded protein: CASSVARGKADTQYF.

The rearrangement links TRBV4-1 to TRBJ2-1; tentatively, D is TRBD1 (6 bases). The CDR3 loop spans 15 amino acids. Germline CDR1 and CDR2: MGHRA and YSYEKL. Trimming removed 8 bases from V and 0 bases from J, with 14 bases in between. This CDR3 reads CASAGALSSYNEQFF. The CDR3 nucleotides read TGCGCCAGCGCAGGGGCTCTTAGCTCCTACAATGAGCAGTTCTTC.

In its sample, this clone was seen once. This rearrangement joins TRBV20-1 to TRBJ1-4; weak D call: TRBD1 (5 bases). V gave up 3 bases and J gave up 3 bases, with 11 bases separating them. The germline CDR1 and CDR2 sequences are DFQATT and SNEGSKA (reference sequence). This CDR3 is built from 14 residues. CDR3 region: CSASHGAANEKLFF. The DNA for the CDR3 is TGCAGTGCTAGTCATGGGGCCGCTAATGAAAAACTGTTTTTT.

The J gene is TRBJ2-1, the V gene TRBV21-1; TRBD1, the D gene given by the table, was not confirmed from the DNA. TRBV21-1 corresponds to a pseudogene. This CDR3 region has 16 residues. The CDR3, as DNA: TGTGCCAGCAGACCCAAGTTCAGGGGGAAGGCCAATGAGCAGTTCTTC. This translates into CASRPKFRGKANEQFF.

The V gene is TRBV5-1, the J gene TRBJ2-7; possible D gene TRBD2, 7 bases. V lost 0 bases, J lost 2 bases, and 12 bases lay in between. This CDR3 contains 15 residues. Germline V gene data show CDR1 as SGHRS and CDR2 as YFSETQ. As DNA, the CDR3 is TGCGCCAGCAGCTTGGAAGGGGGGGCGGCCTACGAGCAGTACTTC. Translating it yields CASSLEGGAAYEQYF.

The genes are TRBV7-9 and TRBJ1-1; D may be TRBD1 (6 bases). The CDR3 contains 12 residues. Looked up from germline, CDR1 is SEHNR and CDR2 is FQNEAQ (reference sequence). V was cut by 3 bases and J by 5 bases, with 7 bases left in between. The CDR3 coding sequence is TGTGCCAGCAGCTTGACAGGAACTGAAGCTTTCTTT. As protein: CASSLTGTEAFF.

The V gene is TRBV28, the J gene TRBJ1-1; unclear D gene. Germline V CDR1 and CDR2: MDHEN, SYDVKM. This CDR3 comprises 12 residues. V was shortened by 5 bases and J by 11 bases, with 15 bases between the two germline ends. CDR3 bases: TGTGCCAGCAGTCCCTTCCCACCGAGGGCTTTCTTT. This translates into CASSPFPPRAFF. The whole variable domain, filled in from reference TRBV28 and TRBJ1-1, reads DVKVTQSSRYLVKRTGEKVFLECVQDMDHENMFWYRQDPGLGLRLIYFSYDVKMKEKGDIPEGYSVSREKKERFSLILESASTNQTSMYLCASSPFPPRAFFGQGTRLTVV.

The chain combines TRBV19 with TRBJ1-1; 9 bases agree with TRBD1. The germline CDR1 and CDR2 sequences are LNHDA and SQIVND (reference sequence). The junction had 18 bases not matched to a gene; V was cut back by 6 bases and J by 1 base. The CDR3 is 19 residues long. In nucleotides, the CDR3 is TGTGCCAGTAGAACGACCCTCTGGAACAGGGGGCCCCAGAACACTGAAGCTTTCTTT. Translation: CASRTTLWNRGPQNTEAFF.

The V call is TRBV28, the J call TRBJ2-2; D is undetermined. Germline V gene data show CDR1 as MDHEN and CDR2 as SYDVKM. The CDR3 totals 12 residues. V shed 8 bases and J shed 3 bases, with 7 bases lying between them. The DNA of the CDR3 is TGTGCCAGCGCCCGGGACACCGGGGAGCTGTTTTTT. Its protein is CASARDTGELFF.

The chain couples TRBV11-3 to TRBJ2-2; unclear D gene. From germline, CDR1 is SGHNT and CDR2 YENEEA. V shed 5 bases and J shed 5 bases, with 9 bases lying between them. The CDR3 is 13 amino acids. The DNA of the CDR3 is TGTGCCAGCAGCCGCCGGTTTACCGGGGAGCTGTTTTTT. Amino acids: CASSRRFTGELFF.

The rearrangement joins TRBV18 to TRBJ1-3; D is perhaps TRBD1 (6 bases). The germline V gene has CDR1 KGHSH and CDR2 LQKENI. The CDR3 is made up of 17 amino acids. V gave up 6 bases and J gave up 0 bases, with 18 bases separating them. Here the CDR3 reads CASSMDSPTPSGNTIYF. CDR3 DNA sequence: TGTGCCAGCTCCATGGACAGCCCGACGCCCTCTGGAAACACCATATATTTT.

This rearrangement joins TRBV7-3 to TRBJ1-1; 8 bases match TRBD1. V trimming: 6 bases; J trimming: 1 base; junction bases outside the gene matches: 7. This CDR3 is 15 amino acids long. Germline V gives CDR1 SGHTA, CDR2 FQGTGA. This chain's CDR3 is CASRPTGTGNTEAFF. DNA of the CDR3: TGTGCCAGCAGGCCCACCGGGACAGGGAACACTGAAGCTTTCTTT.

This clone is a singleton in its sample. This chain uses TRBV29-1 with TRBJ1-4, with TRBD1 matching 9 bases. The CDR3 contains 14 residues. The V segment lost 2 bases and the J segment 8 bases; nucleotides outside the gene matches: 6. Germline CDR1 is SQVTM and CDR2 is ANQGSEA. The CDR3 DNA sequence: TGCAGCGTTGAATTGGGACAGGGCGGAGAAAAACTGTTTTTT. Residues: CSVELGQGGEKLFF.

The chain uses TRBV4-3 and TRBJ2-3, with D hard to call. V was shortened by 0 bases and J by 6 bases, with 7 bases between the two germline ends. CDR3 length: 13 amino acids. Germline V gene lookup returns CDR1 LGHNA and CDR2 YSLEER. In nucleotides, the CDR3 is TGCGCCAGCAGCCAAGAGGTCCGGGATACGCAGTATTTT. This translates into CASSQEVRDTQYF.

The rearrangement joins TRBV6-1 to TRBJ1-6; D unresolved. The V end was cut by 2 bases, the J end by 0 bases, with 14 bases between. CDR1 is MNHNS and CDR2 is SASEGT in the germline V gene. The CDR3 has 18 amino acids. The CDR3, as DNA: TGTGCCAGCAGTGAACGAGGCAGCCTTAGCTCCTATAATTCACCCCTCCACTTT. Translating it yields CASSERGSLSSYNSPLHF.